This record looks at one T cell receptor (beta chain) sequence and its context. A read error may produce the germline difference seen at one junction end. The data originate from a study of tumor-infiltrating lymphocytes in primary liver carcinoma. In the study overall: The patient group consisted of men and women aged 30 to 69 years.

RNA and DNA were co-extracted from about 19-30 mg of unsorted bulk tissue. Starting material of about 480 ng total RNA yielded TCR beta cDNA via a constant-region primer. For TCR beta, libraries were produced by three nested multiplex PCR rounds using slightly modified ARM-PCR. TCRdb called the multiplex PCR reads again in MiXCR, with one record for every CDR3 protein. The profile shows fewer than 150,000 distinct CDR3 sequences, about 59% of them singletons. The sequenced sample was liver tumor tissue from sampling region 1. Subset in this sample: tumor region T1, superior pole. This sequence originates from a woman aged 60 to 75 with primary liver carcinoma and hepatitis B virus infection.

The CDR3 here is CANSRSESPLHF. The DNA of the CDR3 is TGTGCCAACAGCCGTTCGGAGTCACCCCTCCACTTT. This chain links TRBV7-9 with TRBJ1-6; D is ambiguous. The CDR3 spans 12 residues. Germline V CDR1 and CDR2: SEHNR, FQNEAQ (reference sequence).